This TCR beta chain was captured in a study of OX40 agonist ivuxolimab in advanced cancers. Repertoires were generated with immunoSEQ multiplex PCR, while TCRdb's copy carries only in-frame clones and drops some. The data contain 65,000 to 85,000 clones, more than 85% of them singletons. From germline, CDR1 is MDHEN and CDR2 SYDVKM. The V gene lost 7 bases and the J gene lost 7 bases, with 17 bases spanning the gap. The CDR3 extends over 14 amino acids. Sequences were derived from CD4+ or CD8+ T cells sorted from blood, sampled in a trial of the OX40 agonist ivuxolimab. The V call is TRBV28, the J call TRBJ2-1, with D possibly matching TRBD2 (6 bases). The TCR was taken from an adult with an advanced solid tumor such as melanoma, head and neck, liver or kidney cancer. The CDR3 here is CASTAPGVGNEQFF. In DNA, the CDR3 is TGTGCCAGCACCGCTCCGGGGGTGGGTAATGAGCAGTTCTTC.